This TCR beta chain was identified during a study of cytomegalovirus exposure and HLA in healthy donors. Study as a whole: In an earlier analysis, 95 million to 130 million unique TCR beta sequences were found from 200 million or so T cells.

13 Jbeta primers and 60 Vbeta primers were used for the PCR. Generated by immunoSEQ multiplex PCR, the TCRdb table keeps only in-frame clones and is missing some. The data show 130,000 or so clones, around 80% seen once. V lost 1 base and J lost 6; bases outside the gene matches: 12. CDR1 is SGHAT and CDR2 is FQNNGV in the germline V gene. The CDR3 is 17 residues long. Findings and limits, study-wide: In an earlier analysis, in some 500 donors, most V segments appeared productive either ~87% or ~30% of the time.

For this clone: Antigen: not known.

Sequenced input: PBMCs. V and J are TRBV11-2 and TRBJ2-3; TRBD2 matches 8 bases. The receptor was isolated from a woman aged 40 to 49 in good health and CMV-seronegative. The CDR3 DNA sequence: TGTGCCAGCAGCTTAGTCCCCCCGAGCGGGGGTCGGGATACGCAGTATTTT. Its protein product is CASSLVPPSGGRDTQYF.